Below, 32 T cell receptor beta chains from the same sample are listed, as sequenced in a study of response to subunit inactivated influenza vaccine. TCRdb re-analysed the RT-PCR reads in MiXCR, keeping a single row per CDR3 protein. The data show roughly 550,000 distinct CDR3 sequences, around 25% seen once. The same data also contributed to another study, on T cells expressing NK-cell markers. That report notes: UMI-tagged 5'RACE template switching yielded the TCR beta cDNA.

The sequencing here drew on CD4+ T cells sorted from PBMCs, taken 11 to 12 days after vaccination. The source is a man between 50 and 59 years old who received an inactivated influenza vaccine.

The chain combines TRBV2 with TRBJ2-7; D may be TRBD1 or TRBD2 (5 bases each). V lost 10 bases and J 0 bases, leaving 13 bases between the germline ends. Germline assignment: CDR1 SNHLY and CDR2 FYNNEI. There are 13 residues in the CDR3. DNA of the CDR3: TGTGCCACCGTTTGGGGGAACTCCTACGAGCAGTACTTC. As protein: CATVWGNSYEQYF.

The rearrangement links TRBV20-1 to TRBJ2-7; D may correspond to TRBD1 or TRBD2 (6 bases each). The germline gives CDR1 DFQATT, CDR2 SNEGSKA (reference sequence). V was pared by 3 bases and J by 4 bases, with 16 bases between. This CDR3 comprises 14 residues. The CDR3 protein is CSARPGGQTYEQYF. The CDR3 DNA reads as TGCAGTGCTAGGCCCGGGGGCCAGACATACGAGCAGTACTTC.

The CDR3 sequence is CSVVRETQYF. DNA for the CDR3: TGCAGCGTTGTCCGAGAGACCCAGTACTTC. The chain links TRBV29-1 to TRBJ2-5; no definite D call. Trimming removed 4 bases at V and 4 bases at J, with 4 bases between. This CDR3 has 10 residues. The germline gives CDR1 SQVTM, CDR2 ANQGSEA.

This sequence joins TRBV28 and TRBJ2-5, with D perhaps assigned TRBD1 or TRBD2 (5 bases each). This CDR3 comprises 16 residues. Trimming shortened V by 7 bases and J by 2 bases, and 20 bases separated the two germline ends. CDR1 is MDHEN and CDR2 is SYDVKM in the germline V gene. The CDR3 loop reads CASTDKGRTVQETQYF. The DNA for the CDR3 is TGTGCCAGCACCGATAAGGGACGGACGGTTCAAGAGACCCAGTACTTC.

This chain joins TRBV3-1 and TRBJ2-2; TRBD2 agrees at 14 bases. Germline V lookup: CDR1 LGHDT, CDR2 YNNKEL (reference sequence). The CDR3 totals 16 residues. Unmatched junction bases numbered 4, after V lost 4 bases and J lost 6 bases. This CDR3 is CASSPPGLAGAGELFF. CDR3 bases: TGTGCCAGCAGCCCCCCGGGACTAGCGGGAGCCGGGGAGCTGTTTTTT.

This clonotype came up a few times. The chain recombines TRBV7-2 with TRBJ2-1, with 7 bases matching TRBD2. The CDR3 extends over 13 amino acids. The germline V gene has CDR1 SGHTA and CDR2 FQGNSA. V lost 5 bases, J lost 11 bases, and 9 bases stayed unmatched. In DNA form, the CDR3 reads TGTGCCAGCAGCCACGGACTAGTCGAACAGCAGTTCTTC. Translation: CASSHGLVEQQFF.

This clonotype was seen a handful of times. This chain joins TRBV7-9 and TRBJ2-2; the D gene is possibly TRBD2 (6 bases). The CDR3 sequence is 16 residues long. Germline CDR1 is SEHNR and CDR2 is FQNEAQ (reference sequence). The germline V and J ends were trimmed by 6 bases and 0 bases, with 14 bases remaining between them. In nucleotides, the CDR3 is TGTGCCAGCAGTCGGGACTTAAAATCGAACACCGGGGAGCTGTTTTTT. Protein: CASSRDLKSNTGELFF.

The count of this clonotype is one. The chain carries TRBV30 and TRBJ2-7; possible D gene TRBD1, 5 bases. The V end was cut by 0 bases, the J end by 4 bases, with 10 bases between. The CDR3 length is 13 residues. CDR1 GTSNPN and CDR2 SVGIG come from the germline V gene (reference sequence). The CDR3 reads CAWSVAGRYEQYF. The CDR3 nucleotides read TGTGCCTGGAGTGTAGCAGGGCGGTACGAGCAGTACTTC.

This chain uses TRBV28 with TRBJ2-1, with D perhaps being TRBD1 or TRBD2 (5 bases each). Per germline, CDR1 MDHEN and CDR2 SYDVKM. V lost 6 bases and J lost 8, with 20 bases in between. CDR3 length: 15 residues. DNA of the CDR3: TGTGCCAGCAGACACCGGGACGTACAGCGCGATGAGCAGTTCTTC. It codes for CASRHRDVQRDEQFF.

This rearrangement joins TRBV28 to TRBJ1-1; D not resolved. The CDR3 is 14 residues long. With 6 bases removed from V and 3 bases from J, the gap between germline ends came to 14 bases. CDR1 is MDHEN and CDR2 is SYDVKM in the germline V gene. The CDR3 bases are TGTGCCAGCAGAACGGCGACCGATGACACTGAAGCTTTCTTT. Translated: CASRTATDDTEAFF.

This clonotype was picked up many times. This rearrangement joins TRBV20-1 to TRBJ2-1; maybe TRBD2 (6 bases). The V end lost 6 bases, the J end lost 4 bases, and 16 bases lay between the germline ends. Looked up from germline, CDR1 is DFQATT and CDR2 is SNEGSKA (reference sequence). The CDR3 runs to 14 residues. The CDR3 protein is CSARDERPYNEQFF. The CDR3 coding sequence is TGCAGTGCGCGGGACGAGAGACCTTACAATGAGCAGTTCTTC.

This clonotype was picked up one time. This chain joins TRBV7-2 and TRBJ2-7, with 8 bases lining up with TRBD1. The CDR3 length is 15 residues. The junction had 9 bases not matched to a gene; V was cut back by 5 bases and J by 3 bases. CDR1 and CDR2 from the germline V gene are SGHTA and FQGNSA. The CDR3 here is CASSNTGTGLYEQYF. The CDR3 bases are TGTGCCAGCAGCAATACCGGGACAGGTCTCTACGAGCAGTACTTC.

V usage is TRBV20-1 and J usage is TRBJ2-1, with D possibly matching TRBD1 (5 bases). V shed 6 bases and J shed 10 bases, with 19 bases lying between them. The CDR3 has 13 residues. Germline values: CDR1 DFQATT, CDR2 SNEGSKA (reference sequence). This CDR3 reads CSAETQPRTEQFF. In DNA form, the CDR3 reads TGCAGTGCAGAAACTCAACCGCGGACAGAGCAGTTCTTC.

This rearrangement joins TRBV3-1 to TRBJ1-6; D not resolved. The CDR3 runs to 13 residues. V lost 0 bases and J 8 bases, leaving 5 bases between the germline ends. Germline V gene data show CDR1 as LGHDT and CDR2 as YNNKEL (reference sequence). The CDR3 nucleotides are TGTGCCAGCAGCCAAGATGATTATTCACCCCTCCACTTT. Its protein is CASSQDDYSPLHF.

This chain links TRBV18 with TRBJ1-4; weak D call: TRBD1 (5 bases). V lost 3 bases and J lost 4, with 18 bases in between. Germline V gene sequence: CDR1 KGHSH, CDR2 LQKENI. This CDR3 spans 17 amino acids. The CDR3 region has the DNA TGTGCCAGCTCACCGACGTTGCGTGGGGGTGATAATGAAAAACTGTTTTTT. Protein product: CASSPTLRGGDNEKLFF.

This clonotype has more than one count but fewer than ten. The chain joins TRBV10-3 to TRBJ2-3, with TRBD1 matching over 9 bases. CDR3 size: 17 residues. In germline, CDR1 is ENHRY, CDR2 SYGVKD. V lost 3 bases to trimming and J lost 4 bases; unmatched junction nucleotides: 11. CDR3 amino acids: CAISDLRQGGLADTQYF. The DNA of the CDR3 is TGTGCCATCAGTGACCTAAGACAGGGGGGGTTGGCAGATACGCAGTATTTT.

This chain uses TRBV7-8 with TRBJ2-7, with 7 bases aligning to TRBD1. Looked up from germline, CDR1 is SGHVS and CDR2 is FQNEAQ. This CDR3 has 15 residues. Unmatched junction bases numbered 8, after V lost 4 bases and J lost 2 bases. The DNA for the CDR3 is TGTGCCAGCAGCTCCCGGGACAGAACTGCCTACGAGCAGTACTTC. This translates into CASSSRDRTAYEQYF.

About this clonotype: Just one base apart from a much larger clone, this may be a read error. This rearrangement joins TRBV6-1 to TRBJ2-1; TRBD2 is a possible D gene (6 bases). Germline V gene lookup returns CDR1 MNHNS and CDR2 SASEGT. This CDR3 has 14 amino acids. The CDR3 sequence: CVTGDRSSYNEQFF. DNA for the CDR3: TGTGTCACGGGGGACCGGAGCTCCTACAATGAGCAGTTCTTC.

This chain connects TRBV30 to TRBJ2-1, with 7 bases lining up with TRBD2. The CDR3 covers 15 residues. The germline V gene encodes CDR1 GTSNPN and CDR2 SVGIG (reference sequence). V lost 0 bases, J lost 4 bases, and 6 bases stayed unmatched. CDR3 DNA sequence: TGTGCCTGGAGTGTTGGCAGCGGGGTTTACAATGAGCAGTTCTTC. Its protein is CAWSVGSGVYNEQFF.

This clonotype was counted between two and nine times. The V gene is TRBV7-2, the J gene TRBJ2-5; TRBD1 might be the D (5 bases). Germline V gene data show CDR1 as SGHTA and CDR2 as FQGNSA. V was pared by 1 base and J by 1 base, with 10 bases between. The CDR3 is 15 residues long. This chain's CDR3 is CASSLGGRAQETQYF. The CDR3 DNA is TGTGCCAGCAGCTTAGGGGGCCGGGCCCAAGAGACCCAGTACTTC.

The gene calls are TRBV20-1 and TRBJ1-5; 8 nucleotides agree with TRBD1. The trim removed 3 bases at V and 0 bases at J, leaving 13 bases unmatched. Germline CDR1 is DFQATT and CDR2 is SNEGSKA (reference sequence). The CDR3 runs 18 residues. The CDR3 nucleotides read TGCAGTGCTAGGGTCAGGACAGGGAAATCGCATAGCAATCAGCCCCAGCATTTT. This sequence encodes CSARVRTGKSHSNQPQHF.

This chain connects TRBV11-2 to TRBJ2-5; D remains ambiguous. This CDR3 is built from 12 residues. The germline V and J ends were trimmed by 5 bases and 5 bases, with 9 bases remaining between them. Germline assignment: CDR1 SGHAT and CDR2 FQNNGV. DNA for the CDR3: TGTGCCAGCAGCCCTTATGGGGAGACCCAGTACTTC. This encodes CASSPYGETQYF. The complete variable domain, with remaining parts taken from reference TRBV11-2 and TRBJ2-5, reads EAGVAQSPRYKIIEKRQSVAFWCNPISGHATLYWYQQILGQGPKLLIQFQNNGVVDDSQLPKDRFSAERLKGVDSTLKIQPAKLEDSAVYLCASSPYGETQYFGPGTRLLVL.

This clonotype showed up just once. The DNA of the CDR3 is TGTGCCAGCACTCCCCGGGCAGGGGATTACGAGCAGTACTTC. It specifies CASTPRAGDYEQYF. The gene calls are TRBV2 and TRBJ2-7; D perhaps matches TRBD1 (6 bases). CDR3 length equals 14 residues. Deletions cut 7 bases from V and 4 bases from J, with 17 bases between. Germline loops: CDR1 SNHLY, CDR2 FYNNEI. The full variable domain, rest sourced from reference TRBV2 and TRBJ2-7, is EPEVTQTPSHQVTQMGQEVILRCVPISNHLYFYWYRQILGQKVEFLVSFYNNEISEKSEIFDDQFSVERPDGSNFTLKIRSTKLEDSAMYFCASTPRAGDYEQYFGPGTRLTVT.

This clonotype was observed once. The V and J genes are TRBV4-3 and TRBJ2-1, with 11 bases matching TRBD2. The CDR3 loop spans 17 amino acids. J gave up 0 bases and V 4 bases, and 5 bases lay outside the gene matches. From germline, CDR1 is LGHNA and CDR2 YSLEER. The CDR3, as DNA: TGCGCCAGCAGCCTCTGGCTAGCGGGAGGCTCCTACAATGAGCAGTTCTTC. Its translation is CASSLWLAGGSYNEQFF.

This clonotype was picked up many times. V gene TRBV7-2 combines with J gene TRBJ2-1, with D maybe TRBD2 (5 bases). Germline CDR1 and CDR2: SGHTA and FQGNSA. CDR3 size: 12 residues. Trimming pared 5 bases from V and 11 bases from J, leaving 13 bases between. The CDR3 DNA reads TGTGCCAGCAGCCCGGACCCGACTAAGCAGTTCTTC. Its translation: CASSPDPTKQFF. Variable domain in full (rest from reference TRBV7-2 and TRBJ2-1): GAGVSQSPSNKVTEKGKDVELRCDPISGHTALYWYRQSLGQGLEFLIYFQGNSAPDKSGLPSDRFSAERTGGSVSTLTIQRTQQEDSAVYLCASSPDPTKQFFGPGTRLTVL.

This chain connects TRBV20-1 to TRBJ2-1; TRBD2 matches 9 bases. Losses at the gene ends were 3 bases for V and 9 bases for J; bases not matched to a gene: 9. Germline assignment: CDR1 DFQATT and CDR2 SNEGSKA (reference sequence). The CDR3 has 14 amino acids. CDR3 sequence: CSASFRRGGLEQFF. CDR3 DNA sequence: TGCAGTGCTAGTTTCCGGCGGGGGGGCCTTGAGCAGTTCTTC.

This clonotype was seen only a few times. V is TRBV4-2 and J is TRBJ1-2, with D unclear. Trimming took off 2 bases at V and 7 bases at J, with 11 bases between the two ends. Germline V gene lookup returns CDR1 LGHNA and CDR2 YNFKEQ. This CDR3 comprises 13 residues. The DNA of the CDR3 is TGTGCCAGCAGCCAATTAAGGGATTCTGGCTACACCTTC. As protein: CASSQLRDSGYTF.

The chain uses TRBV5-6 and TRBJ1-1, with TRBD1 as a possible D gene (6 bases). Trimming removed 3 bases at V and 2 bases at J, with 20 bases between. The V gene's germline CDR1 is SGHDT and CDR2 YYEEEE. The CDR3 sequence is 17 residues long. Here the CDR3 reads CASSSPSFDRINTEAFF. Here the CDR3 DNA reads TGTGCCAGCAGCTCACCCTCGTTCGACAGGATTAACACTGAAGCTTTCTTT.

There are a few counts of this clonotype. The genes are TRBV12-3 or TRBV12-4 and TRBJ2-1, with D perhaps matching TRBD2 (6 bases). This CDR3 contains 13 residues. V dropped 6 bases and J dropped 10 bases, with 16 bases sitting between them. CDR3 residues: CASRGTFSGEQFF. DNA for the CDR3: TGTGCCAGCAGGGGGACTTTCTCCGGAGAGCAGTTCTTC.

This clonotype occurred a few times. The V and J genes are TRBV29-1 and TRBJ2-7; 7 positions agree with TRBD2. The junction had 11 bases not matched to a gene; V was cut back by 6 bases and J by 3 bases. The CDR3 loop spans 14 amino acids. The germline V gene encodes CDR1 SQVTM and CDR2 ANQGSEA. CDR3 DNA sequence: TGCAGCGTGGGTAGGGGAGGGGCCTTCTACGAGCAGTACTTC. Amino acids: CSVGRGGAFYEQYF.

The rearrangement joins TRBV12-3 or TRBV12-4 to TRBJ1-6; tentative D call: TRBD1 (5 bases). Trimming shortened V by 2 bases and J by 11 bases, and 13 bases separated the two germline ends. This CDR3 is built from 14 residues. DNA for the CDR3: TGTGCCAGCAGTTTACCAGGCAGGGATGCACCCCTCCACTTT. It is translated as CASSLPGRDAPLHF.

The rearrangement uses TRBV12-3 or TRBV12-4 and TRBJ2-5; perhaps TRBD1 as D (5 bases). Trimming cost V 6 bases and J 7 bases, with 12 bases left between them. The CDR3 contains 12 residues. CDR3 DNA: TGTGCCAGCAGGTCAGGGTTTGTGACCCAGTACTTC. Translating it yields CASRSGFVTQYF.